This T cell receptor (beta chain) emerged from a study of blood T cell repertoires in COVID-19. Turning to the study itself: The study drew acute and convalescent COVID-19 samples from the United States, Italy and Spain. Sources were T cells, B-cell-depleted T cells, or PBMCs; the material itself was cDNA or gDNA.

CDR1 MNHEY and CDR2 SVGAGI come from the germline V gene. Between the trimmed V and J ends, which lost 0 bases and 5 bases, there was a span of 8 bases. The CDR3 has 14 residues. Source study methods: The authors estimated nucleated cell counts from reference gene primer amplification. Sequenced by immunoSEQ multiplex PCR; TCRdb stores in-frame clones only, minus some. V, J and clone size are taken as reported in that table, and D and trimming were inferred from the DNA itself. Here the sample spans about 150,000 clones, 75% to 90% being singletons. This clonotype was obtained from a man aged 55 to 70 with acute or convalescent COVID-19. The gene calls are TRBV6-5 and TRBJ2-1, with TRBD2 as a possible D gene (6 bases). The source material was peripheral blood. CDR3 coding DNA: TGTGCCAGCAGTTACTCTGGCGGGGACAATGAGCAGTTCTTC. Translation: CASSYSGGDNEQFF.